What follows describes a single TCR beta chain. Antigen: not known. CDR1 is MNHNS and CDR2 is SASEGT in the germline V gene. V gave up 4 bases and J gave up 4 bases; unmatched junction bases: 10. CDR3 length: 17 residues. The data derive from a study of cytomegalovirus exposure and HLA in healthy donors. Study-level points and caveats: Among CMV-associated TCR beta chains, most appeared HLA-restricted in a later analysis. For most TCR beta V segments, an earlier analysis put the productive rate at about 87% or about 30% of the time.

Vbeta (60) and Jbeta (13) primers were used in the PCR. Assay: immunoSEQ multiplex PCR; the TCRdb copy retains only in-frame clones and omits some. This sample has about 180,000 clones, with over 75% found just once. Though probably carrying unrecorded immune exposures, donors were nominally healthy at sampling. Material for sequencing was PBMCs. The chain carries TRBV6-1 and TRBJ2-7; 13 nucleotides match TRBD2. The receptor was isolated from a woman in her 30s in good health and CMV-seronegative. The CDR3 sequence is CASSVWTSGGTGYEQYF. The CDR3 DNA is TGTGCCAGCAGTGTCTGGACTAGCGGGGGTACCGGGTACGAGCAGTACTTC.